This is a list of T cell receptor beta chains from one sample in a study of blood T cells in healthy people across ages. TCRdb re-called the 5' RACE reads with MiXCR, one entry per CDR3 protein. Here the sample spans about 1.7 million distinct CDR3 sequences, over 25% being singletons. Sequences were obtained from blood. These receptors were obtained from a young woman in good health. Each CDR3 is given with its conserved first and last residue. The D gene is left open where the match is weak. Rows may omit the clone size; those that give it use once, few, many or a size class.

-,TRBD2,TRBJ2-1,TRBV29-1,CSVERGASNEQFF,TGCAGCGTTGAGCGGGGGGCCAGCAATGAGCAGTTCTTC
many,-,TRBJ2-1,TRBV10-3,CASGMTDNEQFF,TGTGCCAGCGGGATGACCGACAATGAGCAGTTCTTC
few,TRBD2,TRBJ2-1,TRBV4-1,CASSPGGVPYNEQFF,TGCGCCAGCAGCCCTGGGGGGGTACCCTACAATGAGCAGTTCTTC
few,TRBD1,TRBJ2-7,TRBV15,CATSRRQGPTYEQYF,TGTGCCACCAGCAGACGACAGGGACCTACCTACGAGCAGTACTTC
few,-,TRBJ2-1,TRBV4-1,CASSQERAGPIYNEQFF,TGCGCCAGCAGCCAAGAAAGAGCGGGTCCAATATACAATGAGCAGTTCTTC
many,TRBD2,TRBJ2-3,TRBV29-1,CSAATSGGLDTQYF,TGCAGCGCCGCGACTAGCGGGGGATTAGATACGCAGTATTTT
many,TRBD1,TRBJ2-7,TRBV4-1,CASSQDSSGGEQYF,TGCGCCAGCAGCCAAGATTCGTCAGGGGGCGAGCAGTACTTC
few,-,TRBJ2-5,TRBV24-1,CATSDISALETQYF,TGTGCCACCAGTGATATTAGCGCCTTAGAGACCCAGTACTTC
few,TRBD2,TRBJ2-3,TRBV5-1,CASSPSPGLPTIEQYF,TGCGCCAGCAGCCCCTCCCCGGGACTACCCACAATAGAGCAGTATTTT
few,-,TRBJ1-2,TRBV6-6,CASFTWGFYGYTF,TGTGCCAGCTTTACCTGGGGGTTCTATGGCTACACCTTC
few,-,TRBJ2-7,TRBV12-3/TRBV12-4,CASALGIYEQYF,TGTGCCAGCGCCTTAGGCATATACGAGCAGTACTTC
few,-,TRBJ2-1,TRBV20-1,CSAETRTGLQFF,TGCAGTGCCGAGACCAGGACGGGACTTCAGTTCTTC
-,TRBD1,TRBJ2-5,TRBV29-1,CSVELPGTEIRETQYF,TGCAGCGTTGAGCTCCCCGGGACAGAAATACGAGAGACCCAGTACTTC
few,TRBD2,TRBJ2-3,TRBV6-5,CASSFSGGASTDTQYF,TGTGCCAGCAGTTTTAGCGGGGGGGCCAGCACAGATACGCAGTATTTT
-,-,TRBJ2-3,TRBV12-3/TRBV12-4,CASSSSVISDAQYF,TGTGCCAGCAGTTCGTCCGTGATCTCGGATGCGCAGTATTTT
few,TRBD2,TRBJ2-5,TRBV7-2,CASSHPGKREFRETQYF,TGTGCCAGCAGCCATCCTGGGAAGCGGGAGTTTCGGGAGACCCAGTACTTC